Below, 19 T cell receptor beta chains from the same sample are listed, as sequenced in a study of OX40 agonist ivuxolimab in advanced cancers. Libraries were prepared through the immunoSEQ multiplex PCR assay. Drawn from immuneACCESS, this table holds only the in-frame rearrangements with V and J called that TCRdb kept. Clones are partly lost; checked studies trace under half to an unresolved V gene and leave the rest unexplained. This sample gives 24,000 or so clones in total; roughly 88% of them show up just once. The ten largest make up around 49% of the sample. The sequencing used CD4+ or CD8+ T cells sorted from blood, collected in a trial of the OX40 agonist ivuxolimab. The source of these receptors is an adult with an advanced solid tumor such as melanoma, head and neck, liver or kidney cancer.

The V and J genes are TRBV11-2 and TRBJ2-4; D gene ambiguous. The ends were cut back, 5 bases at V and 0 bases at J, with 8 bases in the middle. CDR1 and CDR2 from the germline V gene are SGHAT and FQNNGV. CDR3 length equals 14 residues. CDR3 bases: TGTGCCAGCAGCCTGACCGTAGCCAAAAACATTCAGTACTTC. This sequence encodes CASSLTVAKNIQYF.

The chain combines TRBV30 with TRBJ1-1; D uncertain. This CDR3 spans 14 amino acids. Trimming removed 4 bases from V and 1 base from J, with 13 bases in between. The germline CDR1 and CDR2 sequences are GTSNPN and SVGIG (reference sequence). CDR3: CAWTRTPGNTEAFF. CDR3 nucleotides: TGTGCCTGGACTAGGACTCCCGGGAACACTGAAGCTTTCTTT.

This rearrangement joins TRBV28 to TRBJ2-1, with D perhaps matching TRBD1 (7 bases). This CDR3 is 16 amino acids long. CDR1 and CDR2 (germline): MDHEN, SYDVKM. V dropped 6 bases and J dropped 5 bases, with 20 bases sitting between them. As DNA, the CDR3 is TGTGCCAGCAGGGGGGCACCGGGACAGCGGGACAATGAGCAGTTCTTC. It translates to CASRGAPGQRDNEQFF. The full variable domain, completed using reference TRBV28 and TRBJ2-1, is DVKVTQSSRYLVKRTGEKVFLECVQDMDHENMFWYRQDPGLGLRLIYFSYDVKMKEKGDIPEGYSVSREKKERFSLILESASTNQTSMYLCASRGAPGQRDNEQFFGPGTRLTVL.

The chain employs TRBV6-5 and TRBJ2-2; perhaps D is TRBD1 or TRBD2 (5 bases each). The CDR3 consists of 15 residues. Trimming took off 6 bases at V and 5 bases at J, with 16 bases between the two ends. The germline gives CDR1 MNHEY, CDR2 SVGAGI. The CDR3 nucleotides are TGTGCCAGCAGGGGTAGCTGGGGGTCGACCGGGGAGCTGTTTTTT. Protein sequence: CASRGSWGSTGELFF.

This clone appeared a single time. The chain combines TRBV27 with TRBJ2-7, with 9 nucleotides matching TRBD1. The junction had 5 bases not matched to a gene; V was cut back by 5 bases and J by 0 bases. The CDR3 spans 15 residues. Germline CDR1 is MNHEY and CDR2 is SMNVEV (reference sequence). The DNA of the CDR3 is TGTGCCAGCAGTCCCGACAGGGGGTCCTCCTACGAGCAGTACTTC. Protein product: CASSPDRGSSYEQYF.

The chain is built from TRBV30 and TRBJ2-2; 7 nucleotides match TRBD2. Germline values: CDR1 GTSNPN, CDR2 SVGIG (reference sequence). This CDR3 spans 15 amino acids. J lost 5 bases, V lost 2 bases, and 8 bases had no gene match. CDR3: CAWSLGGTPTGELFF. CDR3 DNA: TGTGCCTGGAGTCTCGGGGGGACCCCAACCGGGGAGCTGTTTTTT.

CDR3 sequence reads: CASSGQGGYEQYF. DNA for the CDR3: TGTGCCAGCAGCGGACAGGGCGGATACGAGCAGTACTTC. V gene TRBV2 combines with J gene TRBJ2-7, with TRBD1 matching over 8 bases. The CDR3 contains 13 residues. Germline loops: CDR1 SNHLY, CDR2 FYNNEI. The junction had 5 bases not matched to a gene; V was cut back by 6 bases and J by 4 bases. Together with reference TRBV2 and TRBJ2-7, the CDR3 gives the full variable domain: EPEVTQTPSHQVTQMGQEVILRCVPISNHLYFYWYRQILGQKVEFLVSFYNNEISEKSEIFDDQFSVERPDGSNFTLKIRSTKLEDSAMYFCASSGQGGYEQYFGPGTRLTVT.

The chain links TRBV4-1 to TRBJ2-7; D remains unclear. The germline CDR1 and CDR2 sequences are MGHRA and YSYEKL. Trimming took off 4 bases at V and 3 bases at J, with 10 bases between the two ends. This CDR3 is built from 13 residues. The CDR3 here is CASSPSDFYEQYF. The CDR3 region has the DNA TGCGCCAGCAGCCCCTCTGATTTCTACGAGCAGTACTTC.

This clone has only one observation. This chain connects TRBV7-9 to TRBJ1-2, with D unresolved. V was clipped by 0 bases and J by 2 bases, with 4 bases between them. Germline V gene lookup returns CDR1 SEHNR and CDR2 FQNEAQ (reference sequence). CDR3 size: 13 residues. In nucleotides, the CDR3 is TGTGCCAGCAGCTTAGCAGGGAACTATGGCTACACCTTC. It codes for CASSLAGNYGYTF. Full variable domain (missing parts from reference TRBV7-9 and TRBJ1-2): DTGVSQNPRHKITKRGQNVTFRCDPISEHNRLYWYRQTLGQGPEFLTYFQNEAQLEKSRLLSDRFSAERPKGSFSTLEIQRTEQGDSAMYLCASSLAGNYGYTFGSGTRLTVV.

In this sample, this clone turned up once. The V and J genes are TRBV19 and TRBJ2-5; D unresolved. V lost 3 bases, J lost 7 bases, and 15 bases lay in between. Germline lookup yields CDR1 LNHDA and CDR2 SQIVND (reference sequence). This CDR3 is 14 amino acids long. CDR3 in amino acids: CASSIPLPKATQYF. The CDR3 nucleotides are TGTGCCAGTAGTATTCCCCTCCCTAAGGCGACCCAGTACTTC.

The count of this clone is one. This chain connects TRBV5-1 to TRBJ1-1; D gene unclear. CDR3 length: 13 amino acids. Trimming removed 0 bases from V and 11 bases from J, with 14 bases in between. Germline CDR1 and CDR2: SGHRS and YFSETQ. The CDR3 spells CASSLVVGVGAFF. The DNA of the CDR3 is TGCGCCAGCAGCTTGGTGGTCGGGGTAGGGGCTTTCTTT.

The CDR3 DNA follows: TGTGCCAGCTCATCAGACAATGAGCAGTTCTTC. Protein: CASSSDNEQFF. The V gene is TRBV18, the J gene TRBJ2-1; D gene unclear. The CDR3 consists of 11 residues. Per germline, CDR1 KGHSH and CDR2 LQKENI. V dropped 5 bases and J dropped 5 bases, with 4 bases sitting between them.

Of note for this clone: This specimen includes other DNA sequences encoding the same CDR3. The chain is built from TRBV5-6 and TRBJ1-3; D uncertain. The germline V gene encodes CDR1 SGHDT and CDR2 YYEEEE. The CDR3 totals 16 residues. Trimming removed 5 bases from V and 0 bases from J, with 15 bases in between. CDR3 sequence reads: CASSRRLTDSGNTIYF. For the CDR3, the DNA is TGTGCCAGCAGTCGAAGACTGACCGACTCTGGAAACACCATATATTTT. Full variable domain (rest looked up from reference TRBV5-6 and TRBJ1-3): DAGVTQSPTHLIKTRGQQVTLRCSPKSGHDTVSWYQQALGQGPQFIFQYYEEEERQRGNFPDRFSGHQFPNYSSELNVNALLLGDSALYLCASSRRLTDSGNTIYFGEGSWLTVV.

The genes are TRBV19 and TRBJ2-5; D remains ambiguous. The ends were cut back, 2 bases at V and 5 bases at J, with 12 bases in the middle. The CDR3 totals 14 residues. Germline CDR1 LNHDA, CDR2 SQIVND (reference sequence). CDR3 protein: CASSILDRPETQYF. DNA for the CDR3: TGTGCCAGTAGTATACTAGACCGCCCCGAGACCCAGTACTTC.

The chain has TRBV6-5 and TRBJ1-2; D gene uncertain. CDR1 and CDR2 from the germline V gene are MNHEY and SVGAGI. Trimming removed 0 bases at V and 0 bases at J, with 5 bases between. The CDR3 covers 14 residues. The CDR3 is CASSYSTTNYGYTF. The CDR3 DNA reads TGTGCCAGCAGTTACTCGACTACTAACTATGGCTACACCTTC.

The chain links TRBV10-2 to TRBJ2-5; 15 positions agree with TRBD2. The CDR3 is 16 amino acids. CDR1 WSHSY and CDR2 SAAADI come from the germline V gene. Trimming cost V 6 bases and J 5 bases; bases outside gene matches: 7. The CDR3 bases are TGCGCCAGCAGAGACTGGACTAGCGGGGGGGCGGAGACCCAGTACTTC. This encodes CASRDWTSGGAETQYF.

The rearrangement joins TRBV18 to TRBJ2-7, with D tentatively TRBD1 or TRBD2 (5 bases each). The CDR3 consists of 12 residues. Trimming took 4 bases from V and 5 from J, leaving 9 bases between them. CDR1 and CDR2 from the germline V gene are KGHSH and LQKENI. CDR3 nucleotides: TGTGCCAGCTCACAGGGACGTCACGAGCAGTACTTC. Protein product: CASSQGRHEQYF.

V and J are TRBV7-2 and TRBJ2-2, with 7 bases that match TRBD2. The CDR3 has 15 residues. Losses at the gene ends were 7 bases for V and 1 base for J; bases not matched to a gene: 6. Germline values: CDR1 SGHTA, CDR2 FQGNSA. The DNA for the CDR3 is TGTGCCAGCACCCCCGGACTAGGGAACACCGGGGAGCTGTTTTTT. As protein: CASTPGLGNTGELFF.

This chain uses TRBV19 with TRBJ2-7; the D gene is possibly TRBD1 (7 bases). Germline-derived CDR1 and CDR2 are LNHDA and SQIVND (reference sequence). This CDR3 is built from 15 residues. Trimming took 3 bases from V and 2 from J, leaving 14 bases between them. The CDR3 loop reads CASSMSRGAAYEQYF. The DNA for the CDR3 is TGTGCCAGTAGTATGTCCAGGGGGGCCGCCTACGAGCAGTACTTC.